These 22 T cell receptor beta chains share one sample of origin, sequenced in a study of tumor-infiltrating lymphocytes in primary liver carcinoma. A primer in the constant region served to generate TCR beta cDNA from 500 ng of total RNA. Amplification in three nested multiplex PCR rounds with slightly modified ARM-PCR gave rise to TCR beta libraries. TRBV1-TRBV30 forward primers paired with a C-beta reverse primer were used in the first two PCR rounds, which ran roughly 9 cycles each. Each CDR3 protein is one row after TCRdb ran MiXCR on the multiplex PCR reads. The data show 300,000 to 350,000 distinct CDR3 sequences, about 65% seen once. They got blood RNA out of unsorted whole blood and also pulled out germline DNA. The sample taken for sequencing was peripheral blood. The receptors were sampled from a man aged 35 to 55 with primary liver carcinoma and hepatitis B virus infection.

Regarding this clonotype: Being one base from a much bigger clone, this may be a read error. The chain employs TRBV6-5 and TRBJ1-2; maybe TRBD1 (6 bases). Germline CDR1 is MNHEY and CDR2 is SVGAGI. The CDR3 is 15 amino acids. The CDR3 DNA sequence: TGTGCCAGCAGTTACTCATCCGGGGGGCGGTATGGCAACACCTTC. Its translation is CASSYSSGGRYGNTF.

This clonotype has more than one count but fewer than ten. This sequence joins TRBV4-1 and TRBJ1-2; tentatively, D is TRBD1 (5 bases). Per the germline V gene, CDR1 is MGHRA and CDR2 is YSYEKL. This CDR3 spans 16 amino acids. V gave up 0 bases and J gave up 0 bases, with 11 bases separating them. The CDR3 bases are TGCGCCAGCAGCCAAGATTGGCAGGGCGCTAACTATGGCTACACCTTC. Protein: CASSQDWQGANYGYTF.

A word on this clonotype: The junction shows a germline mismatch at one end, possibly a read error. The CDR3 DNA reads TGTGTCAGCACCTCCCCGGACAGGGACGCCGAGCAGTACTTC. Amino acids: CVSTSPDRDAEQYF. This chain connects TRBV12-3 or TRBV12-4 to TRBJ2-7; 8 nucleotides line up with TRBD1. CDR3 length equals 14 residues.

Notes on this clonotype: This could be a read error, since a much larger clone is one nucleotide away. The CDR3 region is CASSQVGRGREQHF. The CDR3 bases are TGCGCCAGCAGCCAAGTGGGCAGGGGGCGCGAGCAGCACTTC. The chain combines TRBV4-1 with TRBJ2-7; 8 bases are shared with TRBD1. This CDR3 contains 14 residues. Germline V lookup: CDR1 MGHRA, CDR2 YSYEKL.

On this clonotype itself: Being one base from a much bigger clone, this may be a read error. The chain combines TRBV6-2 or TRBV6-3 with TRBJ1-2; possible D gene TRBD1, 5 bases. There are 15 residues in the CDR3. Trimming took 0 bases from V and 5 from J, leaving 13 bases between them. Germline lookup yields CDR1 MNHEY and CDR2 SVGEGT. The CDR3 DNA sequence: TGTGCCAGCAGTTACTCCGCAGGGAAGTTTTATGGCTACACCTTC. Translated, it gives CASSYSAGKFYGYTF.

The CDR3 DNA sequence: TGTGCCAGCAGCATGAACAGGGGCAAGAACACTGAAGCTTTCTTT. Its protein is CASSMNRGKNTEAFF. The chain has TRBV11-2 and TRBJ1-1; the match to TRBD1 covers 7 bases. V gave up 5 bases and J gave up 1 base; unmatched junction bases: 7. CDR3 length equals 15 residues. Germline values: CDR1 SGHAT, CDR2 FQNNGV.

The table lists this clonotype with a count of one. One junction end does not reproduce the germline sequence, and a read error may be involved. The CDR3 sequence is CASSPVAGGYEEYF. The CDR3 nucleotides read TGTGCCAGCTCACCTGTAGCGGGAGGCTACGAGGAGTACTTC. This chain connects TRBV18 to TRBJ2-7; 10 nucleotides agree with TRBD2. The CDR3 runs to 14 residues. Germline CDR1 is KGHSH and CDR2 is LQKENI.

Worth noting for this clonotype: One junction end does not reproduce the germline sequence, and a read error may be involved. J is TRBJ2-2 and V is TRBV10-3, with 7 nucleotides matching TRBD2. The CDR3 is 15 residues long. Germline loops: CDR1 ENHRY, CDR2 SYGVKD. CDR3 in DNA: TGTGTCATCAATGGACTAGTGGGAGACACCGGGGAGCTGTTTTTT. Its translation: CVINGLVGDTGELFF.

The rearrangement links TRBV11-3 to TRBJ2-1; the D is unclear. This CDR3 comprises 14 residues. CDR1 SGHNT and CDR2 YENEEA come from the germline V gene. V was clipped by 2 bases and J by 12 bases, with 17 bases between them. CDR3 protein: CASSLYSSKGGQFF. In DNA form, the CDR3 reads TGTGCCAGCAGCTTATATTCCTCGAAGGGTGGGCAGTTCTTC.

Of note for this clonotype: An end of the junction does not agree with germline; a read error may underlie this. This chain uses TRBV6-1 with TRBJ1-2, with TRBD1 matching over 7 bases. The germline V gene encodes CDR1 MNHNS and CDR2 SASEGT. The CDR3 has 12 amino acids. The CDR3 spells CVSRGQVDGYTF. In DNA, the CDR3 is TGTGTCAGCAGAGGACAGGTGGATGGCTACACCTTC.

Only one count was recorded for this clonotype. One end of the junction fails to match germline, which may point to a read error. This chain links TRBV11-3 with TRBJ2-7; D unclear. The CDR3 runs to 15 residues. CDR1 is SGHNT and CDR2 is YENEEA in the germline V gene. The CDR3 DNA reads TGTGCCAGCAGCTTAGTGTTCGCACAGTTCTACGATCAGTACTTC. It specifies CASSLVFAQFYDQYF.

This clonotype was seen many times. The J gene is TRBJ2-3, the V gene TRBV6-2 or TRBV6-3; a weak D match, TRBD1 (6 bases). The CDR3 is made up of 13 amino acids. From germline, CDR1 is MNHEY and CDR2 SVGEGT. Trimming left V 4 bases short and J 2 bases short, with 7 bases between. The CDR3 is CASSSGHTDTQYF. The CDR3 DNA reads as TGTGCCAGCAGTTCGGGACACACAGATACGCAGTATTTT.

This clonotype was observed a single time. V is TRBV11-2 and J is TRBJ2-7; D unclear. The CDR3 is 13 amino acids. CDR1 is SGHAT, CDR2 FQNNGV, per germline. The germline V and J ends were trimmed by 3 bases and 6 bases, with 12 bases remaining between them. The DNA of the CDR3 is TGTGCCAGCAGCTTGCAGACTTGGCGCGAGCAGTACTTC. Its translation: CASSLQTWREQYF.

The chain employs TRBV11-2 and TRBJ1-3; TRBD1 aligns across 8 bases. The CDR3 is 17 amino acids. Germline values: CDR1 SGHAT, CDR2 FQNNGV. Losses at the gene ends were 5 bases for V and 8 bases for J; bases not matched to a gene: 17. This CDR3 is CASSLTSAGGLFHTIYF. The CDR3 nucleotides are TGTGCCAGCAGCCTAACCTCCGCAGGGGGCCTTTTCCACACCATATATTTT.

Notes on this clonotype: At one end the junction does not follow the germline gene, possibly because of a read error. This chain joins TRBV12-3 or TRBV12-4 and TRBJ2-7; 9 positions agree with TRBD1. This CDR3 contains 15 residues. The CDR3 region is CASTILGQGSCEQYF. The CDR3 DNA sequence: TGTGCCAGCACCATTTTAGGACAGGGGTCCTGCGAGCAGTACTTC.

This clonotype was recorded at least ten times. V is TRBV6-2 or TRBV6-3 and J is TRBJ2-7; 13 nucleotides agree with TRBD2. This CDR3 comprises 17 residues. Germline CDR1 is MNHEY and CDR2 is SVGEGT. V shed 6 bases, J shed 5 bases, and the junction held 13 bases outside the gene matches. CDR3 region: CASRDQLAGGPRDEQYF. The CDR3 bases are TGTGCCAGCAGAGATCAACTAGCGGGAGGGCCTAGGGACGAGCAGTACTTC.

About this clonotype itself: With a much larger clone just one base away, this may be a read error. It is likely a read error, because the conserved phenylalanine at the end of the CDR3 is missing. The V call is TRBV14, the J call TRBJ2-1; TRBD2 agrees at 7 bases. Germline V gene lookup returns CDR1 SGHDN and CDR2 FVKESK. The CDR3 runs 14 residues. The V segment lost 3 bases and the J segment 2 bases; nucleotides outside the gene matches: 1. CDR3: CASSHSGTYNEQFL. In nucleotides, the CDR3 is TGTGCCAGCAGCCACAGCGGGACCTACAATGAGCAGTTCTTA.

This clonotype turned up a few times. The chain recombines TRBV10-3 with TRBJ2-2; D unresolved. The CDR3 consists of 13 residues. V lost 4 bases, J lost 1 base, and 4 bases lay in between. From germline, CDR1 is ENHRY and CDR2 SYGVKD. The CDR3 DNA sequence: TGTGCCATCAGTGCTGAGAACACCGGGGAGCTGTTTTTT. It encodes CAISAENTGELFF.

Regarding this clonotype: This may be a read error: a much more frequent sequence differs by one nucleotide. The chain uses TRBV12-3 or TRBV12-4 and TRBJ2-5; no firm D call. The length of the CDR3 is 11 residues. Trimming pared 8 bases from V and 5 bases from J, leaving 9 bases between. The CDR3 loop reads CASRSFETQYF. CDR3 nucleotides: TGTGCCAGCCGTTCATTCGAGACCCAGTACTTC.

Worth noting for this clonotype: A junction boundary mismatches the germline segment, possibly from a read error. The genes are TRBV2 and TRBJ2-3, with a weak D call TRBD1 (6 bases). Germline V gives CDR1 SNHLY, CDR2 FYNNEI. The length of the CDR3 is 10 residues. CDR3 in amino acids: CASRVKGVNF. The CDR3 nucleotides are TGTGCCAGCAGGGTTAAGGGGGTGAATTTT.

This chain links TRBV28 with TRBJ2-5; 9 positions agree with TRBD1. From germline, CDR1 is MDHEN and CDR2 SYDVKM. Unmatched junction bases numbered 5, after V lost 4 bases and J lost 2 bases. The CDR3 is 15 amino acids. CDR3 nucleotide sequence: TGTGCCAGCAGTTCCCGGGACAGGGCACAAGAGACCCAGTACTTC. This codes for CASSSRDRAQETQYF.

This clonotype was observed a handful of times. This chain links TRBV4-1 with TRBJ2-2; D may be TRBD1 (6 bases). Germline-derived CDR1 and CDR2 are MGHRA and YSYEKL. V was trimmed by 1 base and J by 3 bases, leaving 12 bases between them. The CDR3 is 16 amino acids. The CDR3, as DNA: TGCGCCAGCAGCCAAGGACCCAGGGGCCACACCGGGGAGCTGTTTTTT. Amino acids: CASSQGPRGHTGELFF.